What follows are 22 T cell receptor beta chains derived from one specimen sequenced in a study of blood T cell repertoires in COVID-19. The method was immunoSEQ multiplex PCR; TCRdb's version includes in-frame clones alone and lacks a portion of them. The sample has 170,000 or so clones, around 84% seen once. The sample taken for sequencing was peripheral blood. These receptors all stem from a man in his fifties or sixties with active or convalescent COVID-19.

V gene TRBV12-3 or TRBV12-4 combines with J gene TRBJ1-5; D is uncertain. Trimming stripped 6 bases from V and 4 bases from J, with 10 bases between. This CDR3 is built from 13 residues. The CDR3 region is CASRGGGNQPQHF. CDR3 DNA sequence: TGTGCCAGCAGGGGTGGAGGGAATCAGCCCCAGCATTTT.

V gene TRBV9 combines with J gene TRBJ2-5; 9 bases agree with TRBD1. This CDR3 has 13 residues. Germline values: CDR1 SGDLS, CDR2 YYNGEE. Trimming at V came to 3 bases and at J to 4 bases, leaving 1 base not matched to a gene. The CDR3 DNA follows: TGTGCCAGCAGCGAGACAGGGGGAGAGACCCAGTACTTC. Residues: CASSETGGETQYF. Supplemented by reference TRBV9 and TRBJ2-5, the full variable domain reads DSGVTQTPKHLITATGQRVTLRCSPRSGDLSVYWYQQSLDQGLQFLIQYYNGEERAKGNILERFSAQQFPDLHSELNLSSLELGDSALYFCASSETGGETQYFGPGTRLLVL.

This clone was seen only once. The chain combines TRBV11-3 with TRBJ2-1; the match to TRBD1 covers 7 bases. Per the germline V gene, CDR1 is SGHNT and CDR2 is YENEEA. The CDR3 is 15 residues long. V shed 1 base and J 6 bases; nucleotides not matched to a gene: 6. CDR3 sequence: CASSLAIAGGNEQFF. The CDR3 DNA is TGTGCCAGCAGCTTAGCCATTGCAGGGGGCAATGAGCAGTTCTTC.

The J gene is TRBJ1-4, the V gene TRBV19; a weak D match, TRBD1 (5 bases). The CDR3 has 13 amino acids. The germline V and J ends were trimmed by 2 bases and 8 bases, with 9 bases remaining between them. In germline, CDR1 is LNHDA, CDR2 SQIVND (reference sequence). Written as DNA, the CDR3 is TGTGCCAGTAGTATACAGGGAGGCGAAAAACTGTTTTTT. This translates into CASSIQGGEKLFF.

A note on this clone: Different DNA sequences within this sample yield the same CDR3. The V gene is TRBV12-3 or TRBV12-4, the J gene TRBJ1-1; no definite D call. V dropped 1 base and J dropped 4 bases, with 7 bases sitting between them. The CDR3 contains 13 residues. The CDR3 bases are TGTGCCAGCAGTTTAGGAGGAGGCACTGAAGCTTTCTTT. Residues: CASSLGGGTEAFF.

This clone occurred once. This chain connects TRBV6-1 to TRBJ2-2, with TRBD2 matching 10 bases. V was pared by 3 bases and J by 5 bases, with 12 bases of the junction left unmatched. Looked up from germline, CDR1 is MNHNS and CDR2 is SASEGT. The CDR3 totals 18 residues. CDR3: CASSDFKYLAGDTGELFF. CDR3 nucleotides: TGTGCCAGCAGTGACTTTAAATACCTAGCGGGAGATACCGGGGAGCTGTTTTTT.

The V gene is TRBV6-6, the J gene TRBJ2-2; perhaps TRBD1 as D (7 bases). Trimming stripped 6 bases from V and 5 bases from J, with 13 bases between. The CDR3 covers 14 residues. Germline CDR1 is MNHNY and CDR2 is SVGAGI (reference sequence). The chain's CDR3 is CASRTGEDTGELFF. The DNA for the CDR3 is TGTGCCAGCAGAACAGGGGAGGATACCGGGGAGCTGTTTTTT.

The chain is built from TRBV28 and TRBJ1-1; D might be TRBD1 (6 bases). The germline gives CDR1 MDHEN, CDR2 SYDVKM. CDR3 length: 13 amino acids. Trimming pared 3 bases from V and 11 bases from J, leaving 16 bases between. This CDR3 is CASSLGTPFTAFF. DNA of the CDR3: TGTGCCAGCAGTTTGGGGACACCATTTACCGCTTTCTTT. The full variable domain, in which reference TRBV28 and TRBJ1-1 provide the parts outside the CDR3, is DVKVTQSSRYLVKRTGEKVFLECVQDMDHENMFWYRQDPGLGLRLIYFSYDVKMKEKGDIPEGYSVSREKKERFSLILESASTNQTSMYLCASSLGTPFTAFFGQGTRLTVV.

This chain links TRBV5-1 with TRBJ2-2; D possibly corresponds to TRBD1 (5 bases). CDR3 size: 15 residues. Deletions cut 5 bases from V and 2 bases from J, with 13 bases between. CDR1 and CDR2 from the germline V gene are SGHRS and YFSETQ. The CDR3 nucleotides read TGCGCCAGCAGAAGAGACAGTCCCAACACCGGGGAGCTGTTTTTT. Translating gives CASRRDSPNTGELFF.

The chain is built from TRBV18 and TRBJ1-1; D remains unclear. V was pared by 6 bases and J by 4 bases, with 9 bases between. This CDR3 is 12 amino acids long. Germline V lookup: CDR1 KGHSH, CDR2 LQKENI. The CDR3 coding sequence is TGTGCCAGCTCCCAGTCGGGCACTGAAGCTTTCTTT. Amino acid sequence: CASSQSGTEAFF.

A few counts support this clone. The chain couples TRBV27 to TRBJ2-1, with D possibly being TRBD1 (5 bases). Germline V lookup: CDR1 MNHEY, CDR2 SMNVEV (reference sequence). Between the trimmed V and J ends, which lost 5 bases and 4 bases, there was a span of 15 bases. The CDR3 consists of 15 residues. The CDR3, as DNA: TGTGCCAGCAGTCAAAAGTTCAGGGTATACAATGAGCAGTTCTTC. Protein: CASSQKFRVYNEQFF.

The rearrangement uses TRBV5-5 and TRBJ2-3, with a tentative D call TRBD2 (5 bases). From germline, CDR1 is SGHKS and CDR2 YYEKEE (reference sequence). Between the trimmed V and J ends, which lost 7 bases and 5 bases, there was a span of 8 bases. The CDR3 consists of 11 residues. The CDR3 nucleotides read TGTGCCAGCGGAAGCGGAGATACGCAGTATTTT. This translates into CASGSGDTQYF.

The rearrangement links TRBV11-2 to TRBJ1-6; D call uncertain. CDR3 length equals 11 residues. Germline values: CDR1 SGHAT, CDR2 FQNNGV. Trimming left V 4 bases short and J 8 bases short, with 3 bases between. The CDR3, as DNA: TGTGCCAGCAGCTCCTATTCACCCCTCCACTTT. Translation gives CASSSYSPLHF. The variable domain in full, with the rest retrieved from reference TRBV11-2 and TRBJ1-6, is EAGVAQSPRYKIIEKRQSVAFWCNPISGHATLYWYQQILGQGPKLLIQFQNNGVVDDSQLPKDRFSAERLKGVDSTLKIQPAKLEDSAVYLCASSSYSPLHFGNGTRLTVT.

A few counts support this clone. The chain joins TRBV27 to TRBJ1-2; no firm D call. Germline values: CDR1 MNHEY, CDR2 SMNVEV (reference sequence). CDR3 length: 13 residues. V was shortened by 7 bases and J by 4 bases, with 13 bases between the two germline ends. This CDR3 is CASTQTFGYGYTF. CDR3 nucleotides: TGTGCCAGCACTCAAACCTTCGGCTATGGCTACACCTTC.

The rearrangement uses TRBV15 and TRBJ2-1; the match to TRBD1 covers 8 bases. This CDR3 is 17 amino acids long. Germline V gene sequence: CDR1 LNHNV, CDR2 YYDKDF (reference sequence). The ends lost 0 bases at V and 7 bases at J; junction bases unmatched: 11. CDR3 residues: CATSREASGQGENEQFF. CDR3 nucleotides: TGTGCCACCAGCAGAGAAGCGTCAGGACAGGGAGAGAATGAGCAGTTCTTC. Full variable domain (outside the CDR3, taken from reference TRBV15 and TRBJ2-1): DAMVIQNPRYQVTQFGKPVTLSCSQTLNHNVMYWYQQKSSQAPKLLFHYYDKDFNNEADTPDNFQSRRPNTSFCFLDIRSPGLGDTAMYLCATSREASGQGENEQFFGPGTRLTVL.

The chain has TRBV5-1 and TRBJ1-6; D is perhaps TRBD1 (6 bases). The germline V and J ends were trimmed by 4 bases and 6 bases, with 20 bases remaining between them. Germline V gives CDR1 SGHRS, CDR2 YFSETQ. The CDR3 loop spans 17 amino acids. The CDR3 protein is CASSRRGGRIGNSPLHF. For the CDR3, the DNA is TGCGCCAGCAGCCGCCGCGGGGGGCGAATTGGTAATTCACCCCTCCACTTT. Full variable domain (missing parts from reference TRBV5-1 and TRBJ1-6): KAGVTQTPRYLIKTRGQQVTLSCSPISGHRSVSWYQQTPGQGLQFLFEYFSETQRNKGNFPGRFSGRQFSNSRSEMNVSTLELGDSALYLCASSRRGGRIGNSPLHFGNGTRLTVT.

This chain uses TRBV24-1 with TRBJ2-1; D possibly corresponds to TRBD1 (5 bases). Between the trimmed V and J ends, which lost 0 bases and 6 bases, there was a span of 8 bases. The V gene's germline CDR1 is KGHDR and CDR2 SFDVKD. The CDR3 sequence is 14 residues long. CDR3 DNA: TGTGCCACCAGTGATTTGCTGACAGCCAATGAGCAGTTCTTC. Residues: CATSDLLTANEQFF.

The DNA for the CDR3 is TGTGCCAGCAGCTTAAAATTCGGCACTGAAGCTTTCTTT. Protein sequence: CASSLKFGTEAFF. The chain carries TRBV11-1 and TRBJ1-1; D remains ambiguous. Germline V lookup: CDR1 SGHAT, CDR2 FQDESV (reference sequence). The CDR3 covers 13 residues. V lost 2 bases, J lost 4 bases, and 8 bases lay in between.

This clone came up a few times. This chain links TRBV4-3 with TRBJ1-3, with unresolved D. Germline V gene data show CDR1 as LGHNA and CDR2 as YSLEER. This CDR3 contains 15 residues. Between the trimmed V and J ends, which lost 0 bases and 2 bases, there was a span of 8 bases. CDR3 loop: CASSQDYSTGNTIYF. In DNA form, the CDR3 reads TGCGCCAGCAGCCAAGATTACAGCACTGGAAACACCATATATTTT.

V gene TRBV6-5 combines with J gene TRBJ1-1; unclear D gene. Trimming took off 8 bases at V and 3 bases at J, with 13 bases between the two ends. Germline V gene lookup returns CDR1 MNHEY and CDR2 SVGAGI. This CDR3 comprises 13 residues. The CDR3 loop is CASAVNRDTEAFF. In DNA form, the CDR3 reads TGTGCCAGCGCAGTCAACCGGGACACTGAAGCTTTCTTT.

This chain connects TRBV9 to TRBJ2-5, with 7 bases that match TRBD1. This CDR3 comprises 15 residues. CDR1 is SGDLS, CDR2 YYNGEE, per germline. V shed 4 bases, J shed 0 bases, and the junction held 6 bases outside the gene matches. The CDR3: CASSPGQPYQETQYF. In nucleotides, the CDR3 is TGTGCCAGCAGCCCGGGACAGCCGTACCAAGAGACCCAGTACTTC.

CDR3 in amino acids: CASSSGLAGGNTDTQYF. The CDR3 DNA reads as TGCGCCAGCAGCTCAGGACTAGCGGGGGGGAACACAGATACGCAGTATTTT. The chain joins TRBV5-1 to TRBJ2-3; 15 positions match TRBD2. V lost 3 bases, J lost 2 bases, and 4 bases stayed unmatched. Germline V gives CDR1 SGHRS, CDR2 YFSETQ. CDR3 length equals 17 residues.